The 25 T cell receptor beta chains presented below share a single source sample, sequenced in a study of cytomegalovirus exposure and HLA in healthy donors. PCR primers comprised 60 Vbeta and 13 Jbeta primers. This table comes from immunoSEQ multiplex PCR, and its TCRdb copy is limited to in-frame clones, with some not included. The sample gives nearly 300,000 clones, roughly 90% of which show up once; about 4% is in the top ten. The sequenced sample consisted of PBMCs. These receptors were obtained from a man aged 35-49 years in good health and CMV-seropositive.

The rearrangement links TRBV28 to TRBJ2-4; weak D call: TRBD2 (5 bases). V was pared by 7 bases and J by 9 bases, with 13 bases between. From germline, CDR1 is MDHEN and CDR2 SYDVKM. The CDR3 is 12 residues long. CDR3 nucleotides: TGTGCCAGCATGCGGGTTGGAACCATTCAGTACTTC. Translated: CASMRVGTIQYF.

The chain combines TRBV7-9 with TRBJ2-7, with D perhaps TRBD1 (5 bases). The CDR3 sequence is 14 residues long. Per germline, CDR1 SEHNR and CDR2 FQNEAQ (reference sequence). Deletions cut 5 bases from V and 6 bases from J, with 17 bases between. The CDR3 region has the DNA TGTGCCAGCAGCCCGGGCCAGGGCATCTCCGAGCAGTACTTC. Amino acid sequence: CASSPGQGISEQYF. Together with reference TRBV7-9 and TRBJ2-7, the CDR3 gives the full variable domain: DTGVSQNPRHKITKRGQNVTFRCDPISEHNRLYWYRQTLGQGPEFLTYFQNEAQLEKSRLLSDRFSAERPKGSFSTLEIQRTEQGDSAMYLCASSPGQGISEQYFGPGTRLTVT.

About this clone: Within the sample, other DNA sequences also encode this same CDR3. The chain combines TRBV19 with TRBJ1-5; tentatively, D is TRBD1 (6 bases). Germline V lookup: CDR1 LNHDA, CDR2 SQIVND (reference sequence). Trimming left V 0 bases short and J 4 bases short, with 10 bases between. CDR3 length: 15 residues. CDR3 amino acids: CASSIDRGGNQPQHF. DNA of the CDR3: TGTGCCAGTAGTATAGACAGGGGTGGAAATCAGCCCCAGCATTTT.

This chain connects TRBV9 to TRBJ2-3, with 14 nucleotides matching TRBD2. The trim removed 0 bases at V and 5 bases at J, leaving 5 bases unmatched. Per germline, CDR1 SGDLS and CDR2 YYNGEE. The CDR3 sequence is 17 residues long. The DNA for the CDR3 is TGTGCCAGCAGCGTAGCGGGACTAGCGGGAGCCGGAGATACGCAGTATTTT. This encodes CASSVAGLAGAGDTQYF.

Concerning this clone: At one end the junction does not follow the germline gene, possibly because of a read error. The J gene is TRBJ2-7, the V gene TRBV7-9; 9 positions agree with TRBD1. The V gene's germline CDR1 is SEHNR and CDR2 FQNEAQ (reference sequence). The CDR3 is 13 amino acids. The DNA of the CDR3 is TGTTCCAGCAGCGTGGGACAGGGCTACGAGCAGTACTTC. Its protein is CSSSVGQGYEQYF. The full variable domain, its missing parts supplied by reference TRBV7-9 and TRBJ2-7, is DTGVSQNPRHKITKRGQNVTFRCDPISEHNRLYWYRQTLGQGPEFLTYFQNEAQLEKSRLLSDRFSAERPKGSFSTLEIQRTEQGDSAMYLCSSSVGQGYEQYFGPGTRLTVT.

The gene calls are TRBV6-6 and TRBJ2-3, with 14 bases lining up with TRBD2. Germline trimming cut 8 bases from V and 3 bases from J; bases unmatched to any gene: 7. The CDR3 loop spans 16 amino acids. The germline V gene has CDR1 MNHNY and CDR2 SVGAGI (reference sequence). CDR3 in DNA: TGTGCCAGCGTGGGGGGACTAGCGGGAGCAACAGATACGCAGTATTTT. Protein: CASVGGLAGATDTQYF.

The chain recombines TRBV27 with TRBJ1-1; D is possibly TRBD1 (6 bases). V was cut by 6 bases and J by 5 bases, with 19 bases left in between. The CDR3 spans 15 residues. Germline V gene sequence: CDR1 MNHEY, CDR2 SMNVEV (reference sequence). The CDR3 protein is CASSRPGAVRTEAFF. In DNA, the CDR3 is TGTGCCAGCAGCCGACCAGGGGCGGTAAGGACTGAAGCTTTCTTT.

V usage is TRBV5-1 and J usage is TRBJ2-7, with 7 bases matching TRBD1. Trimming at V came to 9 bases and at J to 4 bases, leaving 13 bases not matched to a gene. From germline, CDR1 is SGHRS and CDR2 YFSETQ. The CDR3 runs to 14 residues. CDR3 region: CAKNRRQGHYEQYF. The CDR3 DNA follows: TGCGCCAAAAACAGGAGACAGGGCCATTACGAGCAGTACTTC.

In this sample, this clone turned up once. The rearrangement links TRBV7-2 to TRBJ1-1; unclear D gene. The germline gives CDR1 SGHTA, CDR2 FQGNSA. Trimming cost V 5 bases and J 7 bases, with 14 bases left between them. The CDR3 length is 13 residues. CDR3 sequence reads: CASSPRAGVEAFF. In nucleotides, the CDR3 is TGTGCCAGCAGCCCCAGAGCGGGAGTTGAAGCTTTCTTT.

This sequence joins TRBV10-3 and TRBJ1-1; D gene unclear. Trimming took off 0 bases at V and 2 bases at J, with 7 bases between the two ends. The CDR3 is made up of 14 amino acids. Germline V lookup: CDR1 ENHRY, CDR2 SYGVKD. The CDR3 region has the DNA TGTGCCATCAGTGAGTCGACAAGTAACACTGAAGCTTTCTTT. This encodes CAISESTSNTEAFF.

The chain carries TRBV6-5 and TRBJ2-3; TRBD2 aligns across 13 bases. The CDR3 spans 16 residues. The V and J ends lost 0 bases and 6 bases, in that order; junction bases with no gene match: 3. Germline loops: CDR1 MNHEY, CDR2 SVGAGI. The CDR3 spells CASSYSGLAGRDTQYF. CDR3 DNA: TGTGCCAGCAGTTACTCGGGACTAGCGGGGCGCGATACGCAGTATTTT.

The CDR3 nucleotides read TGTGCCAGCAGTGAAACCCGACAGGGGCCCCTGACAGATACGCAGTATTTT. This translates into CASSETRQGPLTDTQYF. V is TRBV27 and J is TRBJ2-3, with 8 bases that match TRBD1. Germline trimming cut 5 bases from V and 3 bases from J; bases unmatched to any gene: 13. The CDR3 has 17 residues. The germline V gene encodes CDR1 MNHEY and CDR2 SMNVEV (reference sequence).

The chain couples TRBV6-1 to TRBJ2-7; 11 bases map to TRBD2. The CDR3 length is 16 residues. CDR1 MNHNS and CDR2 SASEGT come from the germline V gene. J gave up 3 bases and V 3 bases, and 7 bases lay outside the gene matches. The CDR3 reads CASSDRLLAGVYEQYF. Here the CDR3 DNA reads TGTGCCAGCAGTGATAGGTTACTAGCGGGAGTCTACGAGCAGTACTTC.

The chain employs TRBV7-2 and TRBJ1-1; the match to TRBD1 covers 9 bases. With V trimmed by 5 bases and J by 5 bases, 9 bases remained unmatched. Germline CDR1 is SGHTA and CDR2 is FQGNSA. The CDR3 runs to 15 residues. The CDR3 is CASSTLTGGGTEAFF. CDR3 in DNA: TGTGCCAGCAGCACCCTGACAGGGGGAGGAACTGAAGCTTTCTTT. The whole variable domain, filled in from reference TRBV7-2 and TRBJ1-1, reads GAGVSQSPSNKVTEKGKDVELRCDPISGHTALYWYRQSLGQGLEFLIYFQGNSAPDKSGLPSDRFSAERTGGSVSTLTIQRTQQEDSAVYLCASSTLTGGGTEAFFGQGTRLTVV.

The V and J genes are TRBV27 and TRBJ2-7; a weak D match, TRBD2 (6 bases). The V gene's germline CDR1 is MNHEY and CDR2 SMNVEV (reference sequence). The CDR3 length is 15 residues. V lost 0 bases and J 3 bases, leaving 12 bases between the germline ends. The CDR3 is CASSLSAGLFYEQYF. The CDR3 DNA follows: TGTGCCAGCAGTTTATCTGCGGGGCTGTTCTACGAGCAGTACTTC.

The chain couples TRBV27 to TRBJ1-5; D gene uncertain. The ends were cut back, 2 bases at V and 3 bases at J, with 14 bases in the middle. CDR1 MNHEY and CDR2 SMNVEV come from the germline V gene (reference sequence). The CDR3 sequence is 16 residues long. CDR3 sequence: CASSLIAAGDNQPQHF. The CDR3 region has the DNA TGTGCCAGCAGTTTAATAGCCGCCGGGGACAATCAGCCCCAGCATTTT.

As concerns this clone: One junction end disagrees with the germline gene, perhaps due to a read error. The chain uses TRBV7-9 and TRBJ2-7, with TRBD1 matching over 7 bases. Germline V lookup: CDR1 SEHNR, CDR2 FQNEAQ (reference sequence). The CDR3 length is 14 residues. The CDR3 sequence: CSSSLRDRAYEQYF. CDR3 coding DNA: TGTTCCAGCAGCCTCCGGGACAGAGCCTACGAGCAGTACTTC. Combining the CDR3 with reference TRBV7-9 and TRBJ2-7 gives the whole variable domain DTGVSQNPRHKITKRGQNVTFRCDPISEHNRLYWYRQTLGQGPEFLTYFQNEAQLEKSRLLSDRFSAERPKGSFSTLEIQRTEQGDSAMYLCSSSLRDRAYEQYFGPGTRLTVT.

This chain uses TRBV10-2 with TRBJ1-5; tentative D call: TRBD1 (5 bases). CDR3 length equals 15 residues. Trimming removed 3 bases from V and 4 bases from J, with 13 bases in between. Germline CDR1 is WSHSY and CDR2 is SAAADI. CDR3 in amino acids: CASSDRASVNQPQHF. As DNA, the CDR3 is TGCGCCAGCAGTGACAGGGCTAGCGTTAATCAGCCCCAGCATTTT.

V gene TRBV7-8 combines with J gene TRBJ2-7; D possibly corresponds to TRBD2 (7 bases). CDR3 size: 16 residues. V was cut by 2 bases and J by 1 base, with 15 bases left in between. The germline V gene encodes CDR1 SGHVS and CDR2 FQNEAQ. CDR3 nucleotide sequence: TGTGCCAGCAGCTTATTTGGGGGGGCCCCATCCTACGAGCAGTACTTC. The encoded protein is CASSLFGGAPSYEQYF.

CDR3 nucleotide sequence: TGTGCCAGCTCACCAGACAGGGAATACACTGAAGCTTTCTTT. This sequence encodes CASSPDREYTEAFF. The rearrangement links TRBV18 to TRBJ1-1, with 7 bases that match TRBD1. The CDR3 is 14 residues long. Germline V gives CDR1 KGHSH, CDR2 LQKENI. V lost 2 bases, J lost 3 bases, and 3 bases stayed unmatched. The whole variable domain, remainder taken from reference TRBV18 and TRBJ1-1, is NAGVMQNPRHLVRRRGQEARLRCSPMKGHSHVYWYRQLPEEGLKFMVYLQKENIIDESGMPKERFSAEFPKEGPSILRIQQVVRGDSAAYFCASSPDREYTEAFFGQGTRLTVV.

The V gene is TRBV5-4, the J gene TRBJ2-7; possible D gene TRBD2, 6 bases. V dropped 0 bases and J dropped 2 bases, with 12 bases sitting between them. The CDR3 has 15 amino acids. Germline lookup yields CDR1 SGHNT and CDR2 YYREEE (reference sequence). CDR3 residues: CASSLGAEGPYEQYF. The CDR3 DNA follows: TGTGCCAGCAGCTTGGGGGCGGAGGGTCCCTACGAGCAGTACTTC.

The chain combines TRBV7-3 with TRBJ2-7; maybe TRBD1 (8 bases). The germline CDR1 and CDR2 sequences are SGHTA and FQGTGA. This CDR3 is 13 amino acids long. V lost 5 bases and J lost 7, with 15 bases in between. In DNA form, the CDR3 reads TGTGCCAGCAGCCCAGGACAGGGAGGGGAGCAGTACTTC. It codes for CASSPGQGGEQYF.

The chain has TRBV19 and TRBJ2-1; TRBD1 matches at 7 bases. Germline V CDR1 and CDR2: LNHDA, SQIVND (reference sequence). The length of the CDR3 is 15 residues. The V gene end was trimmed by 10 bases and the J gene end by 2 bases; junction bases not matched to a gene: 11. Written as DNA, the CDR3 is TGTGCCACTAACCTCCCAGGGGGAACCTACAATGAGCAGTTCTTC. Amino acid sequence: CATNLPGGTYNEQFF.

The V call is TRBV7-2, the J call TRBJ2-1; TRBD2 agrees at 12 bases. CDR1 SGHTA and CDR2 FQGNSA come from the germline V gene. The CDR3 runs 17 residues. Trimming at V came to 5 bases and at J to 12 bases, leaving 17 bases not matched to a gene. The CDR3 spells CASSPRASGRAGWGQFF. For the CDR3, the DNA is TGTGCCAGCAGCCCGAGGGCTAGCGGGAGGGCCGGATGGGGGCAGTTCTTC.

This clone was found once. The rearrangement links TRBV7-9 to TRBJ2-1, with TRBD2 matching 11 bases. The CDR3 is 16 residues long. Germline trimming cut 2 bases from V and 6 bases from J; bases unmatched to any gene: 6. CDR1 and CDR2 (germline): SEHNR, FQNEAQ (reference sequence). CDR3 sequence: CASSLLLAGGPNEQFF. The CDR3 nucleotides are TGTGCCAGCAGCTTACTTCTAGCGGGAGGCCCCAATGAGCAGTTCTTC.